The clone carrying this T cell receptor beta chain was recorded many times. There were TCR beta CDR3 regions amplified from RNA transcripts. The HTBI primer set drove a first-round RT-PCR of the TCR CDR3. From the multiplex PCR reads, TCRdb called clonotypes with MiXCR, one entry per CDR3 protein. The sample carries under 350,000 distinct CDR3 sequences, roughly 23% recorded once. The CDR3 runs 17 residues. The germline V gene encodes CDR1 DFQATT and CDR2 SNEGSKA (reference sequence). V dropped 6 bases and J dropped 4; count of bases not matched to a gene: 19. This record belongs to a study of T cells in Graves' hyperthyroidism and ophthalmopathy.

This chain connects TRBV20-1 to TRBJ1-1; 8 positions match TRBD1. The source material was blood. This clonotype originated in a woman aged 45-60 years with Graves' hyperthyroidism. CDR3 residues: CSALAATGGIKGTEAFF. In nucleotides, the CDR3 is TGCAGTGCGCTCGCCGCAACAGGGGGAATAAAAGGCACTGAAGCTTTCTTT.